The 3 T cell receptor beta chains below all came from one sample that was sequenced in a study of shared clonotypes between healthy human individuals. The data were produced by immunoSEQ multiplex PCR, yet TCRdb's version contains in-frame clones alone and is incomplete. The sample includes about a million clones, approximately 80% of them seen just once. The sequenced sample was memory CD4+ T cells sorted from blood. This sample's subset: CD45RA-negative fraction. The receptors shown here come from a man in his late teens or twenties in good health.

This chain uses TRBV27 with TRBJ2-2; no clear D. CDR3 size: 12 residues. Trimming removed 4 bases from V and 4 bases from J, with 4 bases in between. Germline lookup yields CDR1 MNHEY and CDR2 SMNVEV (reference sequence). CDR3 sequence (DNA): TGTGCCAGCAGTTCCGTCACCGGGGAGCTGTTTTTT. Protein: CASSSVTGELFF.

The J gene is TRBJ1-1, the V gene TRBV2, with D possibly TRBD1 on 6 matching bases. The V gene's germline CDR1 is SNHLY and CDR2 FYNNEI. Trimming shortened V by 6 bases and J by 3 bases, and 14 bases separated the two germline ends. The CDR3 length is 14 residues. DNA of the CDR3: TGTGCCAGCAGCGAGAGACAGGCGGACACTGAAGCTTTCTTT. Protein product: CASSERQADTEAFF.

For this clone: Other DNA sequences in the sample encode the same CDR3. CDR3 protein: CASSPPRGQETQYF. DNA of the CDR3: TGTGCCAGCTCACCCCCTAGGGGACAAGAGACCCAGTACTTC. The chain recombines TRBV18 with TRBJ2-5; TRBD1 is a possible D gene (5 bases). Trimming left V 3 bases short and J 2 bases short, with 10 bases between. Germline CDR1 and CDR2: KGHSH and LQKENI. The CDR3 consists of 14 residues.